Each of the 22 T cell receptor beta chains below was sequenced from the same sample in a study of OX40 agonist ivuxolimab in advanced cancers. Only in-frame clones appear in the TCRdb table, and some are missing; sequencing was by immunoSEQ multiplex PCR. The repertoire holds 60,000 to 75,000 clones, with roughly 83% as singletons. Source: CD4+ or CD8+ T cells sorted from blood, taken in a trial of the OX40 agonist ivuxolimab. The receptors originated from an adult with an advanced solid tumor such as melanoma, head and neck, liver or kidney cancer.

In the case of this clone: Other DNA sequences within the sample encode an identical CDR3. The rearrangement joins TRBV7-2 to TRBJ1-5; 7 positions match TRBD1. Germline V gene data show CDR1 as SGHTA and CDR2 as FQGNSA. The trim removed 4 bases at V and 4 bases at J, leaving 13 bases unmatched. The CDR3 is 17 amino acids. The CDR3 DNA reads TGTGCCAGCAGCTCTCAGGGGGGGGGCTGGGGAAATCAGCCCCAGCATTTT. This sequence encodes CASSSQGGGWGNQPQHF.

V gene TRBV2 combines with J gene TRBJ1-3, with D maybe TRBD1 (6 bases). This CDR3 region has 14 residues. Trimming took 7 bases from V and 2 from J, leaving 12 bases between them. Germline V CDR1 and CDR2: SNHLY, FYNNEI. CDR3 bases: TGTGCCAGCAAACCACAGGGACCTGGAAACACCATATATTTT. Translating gives CASKPQGPGNTIYF.

The chain links TRBV27 to TRBJ1-2; 8 nucleotides line up with TRBD1. Germline values: CDR1 MNHEY, CDR2 SMNVEV (reference sequence). The CDR3 extends over 13 amino acids. V lost 2 bases to trimming and J lost 4 bases; unmatched junction nucleotides: 0. This CDR3 is CASSLGQGYGYTF. The DNA for the CDR3 is TGTGCCAGCAGTTTAGGACAGGGCTATGGCTACACCTTC.

The chain uses TRBV28 and TRBJ1-4; D possibly corresponds to TRBD1 (6 bases). Germline V gives CDR1 MDHEN, CDR2 SYDVKM. V was pared by 1 base and J by 3 bases, with 15 bases between. CDR3 length equals 17 residues. DNA of the CDR3: TGTGCCAGCAGTTTATTAAGTTTTGGGACATCTAATGAAAAACTGTTTTTT. Its translation is CASSLLSFGTSNEKLFF.

V is TRBV5-6 and J is TRBJ2-3; D is undetermined. V was shortened by 4 bases and J by 0 bases, with 12 bases between the two germline ends. CDR1 is SGHDT, CDR2 YYEEEE, per germline. The CDR3 length is 15 residues. Here the CDR3 reads CASSPLAMSTDTQYF. CDR3 nucleotide sequence: TGTGCCAGCAGCCCCCTCGCGATGAGCACAGATACGCAGTATTTT.

This chain uses TRBV18 with TRBJ1-5; a possible D gene is TRBD1 (6 bases). The length of the CDR3 is 13 residues. Germline V gene lookup returns CDR1 KGHSH and CDR2 LQKENI. V lost 3 bases, J lost 5 bases, and 8 bases lay in between. The DNA of the CDR3 is TGTGCCAGCTCACCGCACAGGGATCAGCCCCAGCATTTT. Amino acids: CASSPHRDQPQHF.

This clone was observed a handful of times. The V and J genes are TRBV9 and TRBJ2-3; D is uncertain. The V end lost 3 bases, the J end lost 4 bases, and 9 bases lay between the germline ends. The CDR3 length is 13 residues. Per the germline V gene, CDR1 is SGDLS and CDR2 is YYNGEE. CDR3 coding DNA: TGTGCCAGCAGCGCTTTATCCCCAGATACGCAGTATTTT. It specifies CASSALSPDTQYF.

This clone was picked up one time. The chain joins TRBV9 to TRBJ2-7, with a weak D call TRBD1 (6 bases). Per the germline V gene, CDR1 is SGDLS and CDR2 is YYNGEE. This CDR3 is 14 amino acids long. V was clipped by 4 bases and J by 0 bases, with 11 bases between them. CDR3 coding DNA: TGTGCCAGCAGCATACGGGACAACTCCTACGAGCAGTACTTC. It yields the protein CASSIRDNSYEQYF.

The chain has TRBV5-4 and TRBJ2-1; D may be TRBD1 (5 bases). Germline CDR1 SGHNT, CDR2 YYREEE (reference sequence). V was shortened by 4 bases and J by 3 bases, with 11 bases between the two germline ends. This CDR3 is built from 14 residues. CDR3 DNA sequence: TGTGCCAGCAGCCCCGACAGTAGCTACAATGAGCAGTTCTTC. Protein: CASSPDSSYNEQFF.

The V gene is TRBV5-1, the J gene TRBJ2-2, with 10 bases identical to TRBD1. The CDR3 is 16 residues long. V lost 2 bases and J lost 3; bases outside the gene matches: 4. Per the germline V gene, CDR1 is SGHRS and CDR2 is YFSETQ. CDR3 nucleotides: TGCGCCAGCAGCTTAGCGGGACAGGGGTACACCGGGGAGCTGTTTTTT. Amino acid sequence: CASSLAGQGYTGELFF.

The genes are TRBV5-4 and TRBJ2-7; D may be TRBD1 (6 bases). The V end was cut by 0 bases, the J end by 5 bases, with 15 bases between. The germline V gene encodes CDR1 SGHNT and CDR2 YYREEE (reference sequence). The CDR3 is 15 amino acids. This CDR3 is CASSLAGVGSHEQYF. The CDR3 nucleotides are TGTGCCAGCAGCTTGGCAGGGGTGGGTTCCCACGAGCAGTACTTC.

The rearrangement uses TRBV4-3 and TRBJ2-2; possible D gene TRBD2, 5 bases. V dropped 1 base and J dropped 6 bases, with 9 bases sitting between them. Germline CDR1 reads LGHNA; CDR2 reads YSLEER. This CDR3 region has 14 residues. CDR3: CASSQAGVAGELFF. The DNA for the CDR3 is TGCGCCAGCAGCCAAGCCGGGGTGGCCGGGGAGCTGTTTTTT.

This chain joins TRBV19 and TRBJ2-4; TRBD1 is a possible D gene (6 bases). The V gene lost 1 base and the J gene lost 0 bases, with 10 bases spanning the gap. Germline V CDR1 and CDR2: LNHDA, SQIVND (reference sequence). This CDR3 spans 16 amino acids. The CDR3 DNA reads TGTGCCAGTAGTATAGGGGGGCGAGAAGCCAAAAACATTCAGTACTTC. As protein: CASSIGGREAKNIQYF. Looking up the rest from reference TRBV19 and TRBJ2-4 gives the full variable domain: DGGITQSPKYLFRKEGQNVTLSCEQNLNHDAMYWYRQDPGQGLRLIYYSQIVNDFQKGDIAEGYSVSREKKESFPLTVTSAQKNPTAFYLCASSIGGREAKNIQYFGAGTRLSVL.

Here the CDR3 DNA reads TGTGCTAGTGGGCCAGGGGAGGAAGGCACAGATACGCAGTATTTT. The encoded protein is CASGPGEEGTDTQYF. The rearrangement links TRBV12-5 to TRBJ2-3; D is tentatively TRBD1 or TRBD2 (6 bases each). Germline V CDR1 and CDR2: LGHNT, FRNRAP. V shed 6 bases and J shed 1 base, with 14 bases lying between them. This CDR3 spans 15 amino acids.

The chain joins TRBV7-2 to TRBJ2-3; 9 positions agree with TRBD2. CDR3 length: 14 amino acids. J lost 8 bases, V lost 1 base, and 4 bases had no gene match. Germline CDR1 and CDR2: SGHTA and FQGNSA. CDR3 protein: CASSLVAGAGTQYF. Written as DNA, the CDR3 is TGTGCCAGCAGCTTAGTAGCGGGAGCAGGTACGCAGTATTTT.

V gene TRBV7-3 combines with J gene TRBJ2-3; possibly TRBD2 for D (5 bases). This CDR3 contains 18 residues. Germline V CDR1 and CDR2: SGHTA, FQGTGA. Trimming shortened V by 0 bases and J by 2 bases, and 18 bases separated the two germline ends. The CDR3 region is CASSLTGPNNGVTDTQYF. CDR3 bases: TGTGCCAGCAGCTTAACTGGGCCCAACAACGGGGTCACAGATACGCAGTATTTT. The full variable domain, rest sourced from reference TRBV7-3 and TRBJ2-3, is GAGVSQTPSNKVTEKGKYVELRCDPISGHTALYWYRQSLGQGPEFLIYFQGTGAADDSGLPNDRFFAVRPEGSVSTLKIQRTERGDSAVYLCASSLTGPNNGVTDTQYFGPGTRLTVL.

The chain combines TRBV7-3 with TRBJ2-3, with D possibly being TRBD1 (6 bases). CDR3 length: 13 residues. Trimming shortened V by 1 base and J by 6 bases, and 8 bases separated the two germline ends. CDR1 is SGHTA, CDR2 FQGTGA, per germline. The CDR3 loop is CASSLKRGDTQYF. The CDR3 coding sequence is TGTGCCAGCAGCTTAAAAAGGGGGGATACGCAGTATTTT.

The chain is built from TRBV6-5 and TRBJ2-7; either TRBD1 or TRBD2 may supply D (5 bases each). V shed 5 bases and J shed 3 bases, with 11 bases lying between them. Per germline, CDR1 MNHEY and CDR2 SVGAGI. This CDR3 has 13 residues. The CDR3 loop is CASSPPGSYEQYF. CDR3 DNA sequence: TGTGCCAGCAGTCCCCCAGGGAGCTACGAGCAGTACTTC.

In its sample, this clone was seen a few times. V is TRBV2 and J is TRBJ1-5, with 11 nucleotides matching TRBD1. The CDR3 length is 15 residues. The trim removed 4 bases at V and 7 bases at J, leaving 6 bases unmatched. In germline, CDR1 is SNHLY, CDR2 FYNNEI. CDR3 region: CASSVGQGAGQPQHF. The DNA for the CDR3 is TGTGCCAGCAGTGTCGGACAGGGGGCGGGACAGCCCCAGCATTTT.

The rearrangement uses TRBV19 and TRBJ1-1; D gene uncertain. V was pared by 2 bases and J by 6 bases, with 10 bases between. Looked up from germline, CDR1 is LNHDA and CDR2 is SQIVND (reference sequence). CDR3 length: 13 residues. CDR3 coding DNA: TGTGCCAGTAGTATAATCCCGGGGTCTGAAGCTTTCTTT. As protein: CASSIIPGSEAFF.

The chain joins TRBV10-3 to TRBJ2-2, with D perhaps matching TRBD1 or TRBD2 (5 bases each). Per germline, CDR1 ENHRY and CDR2 SYGVKD. This CDR3 region has 14 residues. V lost 7 bases to trimming and J lost 0 bases, with 9 bases between them. The CDR3 bases are TGTGCCATCAACCGGGGCACGAACACCGGGGAGCTGTTTTTT. It yields the protein CAINRGTNTGELFF.

The V call is TRBV19, the J call TRBJ2-5; TRBD1 matches at 10 bases. The J call may be wrong; the DNA end is better matched by TRBJ2-7. CDR3 length equals 15 residues. Per the germline V gene, CDR1 is LNHDA and CDR2 is SQIVND (reference sequence). For the CDR3, the DNA is TGTGCCAGTAGTATGGGGGGACAGGGGACCTACGAGCAGTACTTC. It yields the protein CASSMGGQGTYEQYF.